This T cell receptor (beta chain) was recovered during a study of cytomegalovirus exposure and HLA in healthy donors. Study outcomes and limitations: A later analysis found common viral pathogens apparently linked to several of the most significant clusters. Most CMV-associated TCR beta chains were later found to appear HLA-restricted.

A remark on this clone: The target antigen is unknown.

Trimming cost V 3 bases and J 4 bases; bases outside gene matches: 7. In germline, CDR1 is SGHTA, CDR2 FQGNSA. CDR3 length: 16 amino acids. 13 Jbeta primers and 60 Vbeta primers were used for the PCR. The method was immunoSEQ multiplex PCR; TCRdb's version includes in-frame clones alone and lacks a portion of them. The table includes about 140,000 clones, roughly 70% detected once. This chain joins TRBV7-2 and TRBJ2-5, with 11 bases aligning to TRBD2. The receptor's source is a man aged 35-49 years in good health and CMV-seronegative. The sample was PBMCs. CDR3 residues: CASSLGLAAALETQYF. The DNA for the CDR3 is TGTGCCAGCAGCTTGGGACTAGCGGCCGCCCTAGAGACCCAGTACTTC.